Below are 25 T cell receptor beta chains sequenced from a single sample in a study of beta chain features in type 1 diabetes (dated by TCRdb to 2017 to 2018). The study at large found these results: A moderate but significant shortening of TCRB CDR3 length was observed in type 1 diabetes patients in all four CD4+ subsets.

These TCRs are of unknown antigen specificity. Library method: the immunoSEQ multiplex PCR assay. The High Capacity cDNA Reverse Transcription Kit was used to reverse transcribe all of the isolated RNA, meaning that expressed TCRB transcripts were what got sequenced. TCRdb took over this immuneACCESS table, retaining in-frame rearrangements with V and J assigned. Such tables are incomplete; in checked studies, under half of the missing clones stem from an unresolved V gene, and the remainder is unexplained. The sample table contains approximately 250,000 clones; only one count was recorded for approximately 10% of them. The top ten clones comprise about 0.018% of the sample. The specimen sequenced was naive CD4+ T cells from blood. The cell subset or site label, as the study defines it: true naive CD4+ T cells. The receptor set was obtained from a man aged 25-45 years with type 1 diabetes.

This clone was detected only a few times. The rearrangement uses TRBV29-1 and TRBJ1-1; D is perhaps TRBD1 (6 bases). V was cut by 7 bases and J by 2 bases, with 29 bases left in between. The CDR3 loop spans 18 amino acids. Germline loops: CDR1 SQVTM, CDR2 ANQGSEA. CDR3 bases: TGCAGCGCCTTACCCGGGACAAATTGGGGGTACCTTAACACTGAAGCTTTCTTT. It translates to CSALPGTNWGYLNTEAFF.

Only a few counts were recorded for this clone. The V gene is TRBV11-2, the J gene TRBJ2-6; 7 bases align to TRBD2. V was clipped by 5 bases and J by 0 bases; unmatched bases: 7. This CDR3 has 17 residues. Germline V gene data show CDR1 as SGHAT and CDR2 as FQNNGV. CDR3 DNA sequence: TGTGCCAGCAGCAGGGAGGGGTCCCTCTCTGGGGCCAACGTCCTGACTTTC. This codes for CASSREGSLSGANVLTF. Full variable domain (outside the CDR3, taken from reference TRBV11-2 and TRBJ2-6): EAGVAQSPRYKIIEKRQSVAFWCNPISGHATLYWYQQILGQGPKLLIQFQNNGVVDDSQLPKDRFSAERLKGVDSTLKIQPAKLEDSAVYLCASSREGSLSGANVLTFGAGSRLTVL.

The chain couples TRBV6-1 to TRBJ1-2; D gene uncertain. The CDR3 covers 14 residues. The V and J ends lost 5 bases and 3 bases respectively, with 13 bases between them. Germline V CDR1 and CDR2: MNHNS, SASEGT. CDR3 sequence (DNA): TGTGCCAGCAGTTGGAGGGAGGGTGACTATGGCTACACCTTC. Protein sequence: CASSWREGDYGYTF.

Comments on this clone: This same CDR3 is encoded by further DNA sequences in the sample. The rearrangement joins TRBV2 to TRBJ1-1; TRBD1 matches at 7 bases. The CDR3 totals 13 residues. J was trimmed by 4 bases and V by 7 bases; bases with no gene match: 6. Germline V gene data show CDR1 as SNHLY and CDR2 as FYNNEI. CDR3 in DNA: TGTGCCAGCAACCGACAGGGCCCCACTGAAGCTTTCTTT. Translated, it gives CASNRQGPTEAFF.

This clone was observed many times. V and J are TRBV6-4 and TRBJ2-1, with 8 bases fitting TRBD1. V lost 4 bases and J lost 10; bases outside the gene matches: 9. The CDR3 runs to 14 residues. Germline V lookup: CDR1 MRHNA, CDR2 SNTAGT. The chain's CDR3 is CASSGQGAGGEQFF. In nucleotides, the CDR3 is TGTGCCAGCAGTGGGCAGGGGGCAGGAGGGGAGCAGTTCTTC.

V usage is TRBV9 and J usage is TRBJ2-5; no reliable D call. V gave up 0 bases and J gave up 4 bases, with 10 bases separating them. This CDR3 has 14 amino acids. CDR1 and CDR2 (germline): SGDLS, YYNGEE. As DNA, the CDR3 is TGTGCCAGCAGCGTAGAGGTTCCGGGAGAGACCCAGTACTTC. It yields the protein CASSVEVPGETQYF.

The chain couples TRBV18 to TRBJ1-2; D remains ambiguous. Per germline, CDR1 KGHSH and CDR2 LQKENI. V was pared by 1 base and J by 7 bases, with 16 bases between. The CDR3 runs 15 residues. CDR3 in amino acids: CASSPQEGSFLGYTF. In DNA, the CDR3 is TGTGCCAGCTCACCACAGGAGGGATCGTTTCTTGGCTACACCTTC. Full variable domain (rest looked up from reference TRBV18 and TRBJ1-2): NAGVMQNPRHLVRRRGQEARLRCSPMKGHSHVYWYRQLPEEGLKFMVYLQKENIIDESGMPKERFSAEFPKEGPSILRIQQVVRGDSAAYFCASSPQEGSFLGYTFGSGTRLTVV.

This chain uses TRBV9 with TRBJ2-5; 8 bases agree with TRBD2. Looked up from germline, CDR1 is SGDLS and CDR2 is YYNGEE. The CDR3 consists of 16 residues. Trimming removed 0 bases from V and 4 bases from J; junction bases left unmatched: 8. The CDR3 nucleotides are TGTGCCAGCAGCGTAGGCGGGGGGTTTTCCCGAGAGACCCAGTACTTC. It translates to CASSVGGGFSRETQYF. The variable domain in full, completed from reference TRBV9 and TRBJ2-5, reads DSGVTQTPKHLITATGQRVTLRCSPRSGDLSVYWYQQSLDQGLQFLIQYYNGEERAKGNILERFSAQQFPDLHSELNLSSLELGDSALYFCASSVGGGFSRETQYFGPGTRLLVL.

This clone has only a few counts. The rearrangement uses TRBV7-2 and TRBJ2-3; the match to TRBD1 covers 9 bases. From germline, CDR1 is SGHTA and CDR2 FQGNSA. CDR3 length: 14 amino acids. Losses at the gene ends were 6 bases for V and 4 bases for J; bases not matched to a gene: 5. CDR3 protein: CASRRTGVSDTQYF. CDR3 in DNA: TGTGCCAGCAGAAGGACAGGGGTGTCAGATACGCAGTATTTT.

The J gene is TRBJ2-7, the V gene TRBV5-4; D is perhaps TRBD2 (6 bases). CDR3 size: 15 residues. Germline V gene data show CDR1 as SGHNT and CDR2 as YYREEE (reference sequence). The V end was cut by 0 bases, the J end by 4 bases, with 14 bases between. Here the CDR3 DNA reads TGTGCCAGCAGCTTGGGTAGGGGAGGATCGTACGAGCAGTACTTC. This gives the protein CASSLGRGGSYEQYF.

V is TRBV4-2 and J is TRBJ1-6; TRBD1 aligns across 9 bases. CDR3 length: 16 amino acids. Germline V gene lookup returns CDR1 LGHNA and CDR2 YNFKEQ. V shed 0 bases and J 14 bases; nucleotides not matched to a gene: 11. The DNA for the CDR3 is TGTGCCAGCAGCCAAGATCTGGTGACAGGGGGTATATCCCTCCACTTT. It translates to CASSQDLVTGGISLHF.

The rearrangement joins TRBV7-2 to TRBJ2-7; D not certain. Trimming removed 0 bases at V and 5 bases at J, with 17 bases between. The CDR3 loop spans 16 amino acids. The germline gives CDR1 SGHTA, CDR2 FQGNSA. The CDR3, as DNA: TGTGCCAGCAGCTTAGCAGTCCGACTCAAAAGCGACGAGCAGTACTTC. This codes for CASSLAVRLKSDEQYF.

This clone showed up just a few times. This chain joins TRBV9 and TRBJ1-1; D is perhaps TRBD1 (6 bases). Germline V gene lookup returns CDR1 SGDLS and CDR2 YYNGEE. Trimming shortened V by 4 bases and J by 4 bases, and 11 bases separated the two germline ends. This CDR3 region has 13 residues. This chain's CDR3 is CASSRDTLTEAFF. In DNA form, the CDR3 reads TGTGCCAGCAGCAGGGACACTCTCACTGAAGCTTTCTTT.

This clone has just a few counts. The chain combines TRBV7-9 with TRBJ2-2; TRBD1 agrees at 10 bases. The V segment lost 5 bases and the J segment 7 bases; nucleotides outside the gene matches: 4. Germline CDR1 SEHNR, CDR2 FQNEAQ (reference sequence). This CDR3 has 14 residues. For the CDR3, the DNA is TGTGCCAGCAGCCGACAGGGGGCCGGCGGGGAGCTGTTTTTT. Its translation is CASSRQGAGGELFF.

V gene TRBV18 combines with J gene TRBJ2-3; TRBD2 matches 10 bases. Trimming removed 0 bases from V and 5 bases from J; junction bases left unmatched: 5. CDR1 and CDR2 (germline): KGHSH, LQKENI. The CDR3 spans 16 residues. DNA for the CDR3: TGTGCCAGCTCACCACCGAGCGGGGGGGCCTTAGATACGCAGTATTTT. This encodes CASSPPSGGALDTQYF.

This clone was counted between two and nine times. Distinct nucleotide sequences in the sample also encode this CDR3. The chain joins TRBV5-1 to TRBJ1-1; D not certain. Germline lookup yields CDR1 SGHRS and CDR2 YFSETQ. Trimming pared 0 bases from V and 1 base from J, leaving 4 bases between. The CDR3 is made up of 13 amino acids. This CDR3 reads CASSLAGNTEAFF. In DNA form, the CDR3 reads TGCGCCAGCAGCTTGGCAGGGAACACTGAAGCTTTCTTT. The variable domain in full, completed from reference TRBV5-1 and TRBJ1-1, reads KAGVTQTPRYLIKTRGQQVTLSCSPISGHRSVSWYQQTPGQGLQFLFEYFSETQRNKGNFPGRFSGRQFSNSRSEMNVSTLELGDSALYLCASSLAGNTEAFFGQGTRLTVV.

The CDR3 reads CASSEALGVDTQYF. The DNA for the CDR3 is TGTGCCAGCAGTGAAGCGCTAGGAGTAGATACGCAGTATTTT. V usage is TRBV2 and J usage is TRBJ2-3; D is unresolved. V shed 0 bases and J shed 5 bases, with 9 bases lying between them. Per germline, CDR1 SNHLY and CDR2 FYNNEI. CDR3 length equals 14 residues.

V gene TRBV5-1 combines with J gene TRBJ2-1, with TRBD1 matching over 10 bases. This CDR3 has 16 residues. CDR1 is SGHRS and CDR2 is YFSETQ in the germline V gene. Germline trimming cut 4 bases from V and 8 bases from J; bases unmatched to any gene: 12. CDR3 amino acids: CASSGDRGAWPDEQFF. The CDR3 nucleotides read TGCGCCAGCAGCGGGGACAGGGGAGCGTGGCCCGATGAGCAGTTCTTC. Using reference TRBV5-1 and TRBJ2-1 for the parts outside the CDR3, the full variable domain is KAGVTQTPRYLIKTRGQQVTLSCSPISGHRSVSWYQQTPGQGLQFLFEYFSETQRNKGNFPGRFSGRQFSNSRSEMNVSTLELGDSALYLCASSGDRGAWPDEQFFGPGTRLTVL.

This chain joins TRBV7-3 and TRBJ2-1; 10 positions agree with TRBD2. Unmatched junction bases numbered 4, after V lost 2 bases and J lost 6 bases. Germline V CDR1 and CDR2: SGHTA, FQGTGA. The CDR3 contains 15 residues. The CDR3 sequence is CASSLQRGGVNEQFF. CDR3 bases: TGTGCCAGCAGCTTACAGCGGGGGGGCGTCAATGAGCAGTTCTTC.

This clone was found a few times. CDR3 in DNA: TGCAGCGGCCACTCATTCGCCCCGTTTGGCACTGAAGCTTTCTTT. Its translation: CSGHSFAPFGTEAFF. The V call is TRBV29-1, the J call TRBJ1-1, with unresolved D. This CDR3 spans 15 amino acids. V lost 7 bases and J 4 bases, leaving 22 bases between the germline ends. Germline CDR1 SQVTM, CDR2 ANQGSEA.

The chain employs TRBV18 and TRBJ1-2; D unclear. Trimming took off 4 bases at V and 1 base at J, with 7 bases between the two ends. The germline CDR1 and CDR2 sequences are KGHSH and LQKENI. This CDR3 region has 13 residues. This chain's CDR3 is CASSREVNYGYTF. The CDR3 DNA follows: TGTGCCAGCTCACGAGAAGTTAACTATGGCTACACCTTC.

In its sample, this clone was seen a few times. V and J are TRBV6-5 and TRBJ1-4; D gene unclear. The germline V gene has CDR1 MNHEY and CDR2 SVGAGI. The CDR3 loop spans 15 amino acids. Trimming took 6 bases from V and 5 from J, leaving 16 bases between them. CDR3 amino acids: CASRIGRSSNEKLFF. CDR3 nucleotide sequence: TGTGCCAGCAGGATCGGTCGCTCTTCCAATGAAAAACTGTTTTTT.

The genes are TRBV9 and TRBJ2-3, with TRBD2 matching over 8 bases. CDR1 and CDR2 from the germline V gene are SGDLS and YYNGEE. Trimming cost V 2 bases and J 11 bases; bases outside gene matches: 13. The CDR3 covers 15 residues. CDR3 coding DNA: TGTGCCAGCAGCGTTGGCGGGGGGTACATGTATGGGCAGTATTTT. This encodes CASSVGGGYMYGQYF.

The table lists this clone with a few counts. The CDR3 sequence: CASGTGNNEQFF. The CDR3 DNA follows: TGTGCCAGCGGGACAGGGAACAATGAGCAGTTCTTC. The genes are TRBV6-4 and TRBJ2-1; 9 bases are shared with TRBD1. This CDR3 contains 12 residues. Trimming took 8 bases from V and 5 from J; bases not matched to a gene: 1. Germline CDR1 MRHNA, CDR2 SNTAGT.

The chain is built from TRBV29-1 and TRBJ1-1, with D perhaps TRBD1 (6 bases). The CDR3 consists of 13 residues. Germline V gene data show CDR1 as SQVTM and CDR2 as ANQGSEA. Trimming pared 5 bases from V and 4 bases from J, leaving 14 bases between. CDR3 sequence reads: CSVNREGGTEAFF. DNA for the CDR3: TGCAGCGTTAACAGGGAGGGGGGCACTGAAGCTTTCTTT.